This T cell receptor beta chain was sequenced in a study of early T cells in non-severe SARS-CoV-2 infection. Researchers tagged individual cDNA molecules with unique molecular identifiers. TCRdb processed the 5' RACE reads anew with MiXCR; each CDR3 protein has one entry. This table holds roughly 45,000 distinct CDR3 sequences, 9.5% to 13% found once. V was pared by 6 bases and J by 3 bases, with 21 bases of the junction left unmatched. The CDR3 runs to 19 residues. The sample consisted of whole blood. The chain employs TRBV12-3 or TRBV12-4 and TRBJ2-5; TRBD2 agrees at 8 bases. This TCR came from an adult who was a healthcare worker with PCR-confirmed SARS-CoV-2 infection or an uninfected control (not recorded which). Written as DNA, the CDR3 is TGTGCCAGCAGCCGGAGGGCGGGAGGCATCCTGAACAATAAAGAGACCCAGTACTTC. The encoded protein is CASSRRAGGILNNKETQYF.